This passage covers 24 T cell receptor beta chains from one sample sequenced in a study of CD8+CD57+ T cells in acquired aplastic anemia (dated by TCRdb to 2017 to 2018). This sample was sequenced with an Illumina HiSeq 2000. TCR beta VDJ combination and CDR3 sequence profiling used genomic DNA as the template. TCRdb reprocessed the public reads (quality trimming at Q25 with fastp, clone calling with MiXCR) and kept in-frame beta chains. Entries are consolidated by CDR3 protein sequence, retaining the most common genes and DNA. This sample lists roughly 420,000 distinct CDR3 sequences; 60% to 80% were detected once. The ten largest clones add up to approximately 3.9% of the sample. Sequenced: sorted CD4+, CD8+, or CD8+CD57+ T cells (not recorded which) from PBMCs. Receptors were obtained from a human donor in good health, serving as a control.

In the case of this clonotype: Compared with germline, one end of the junction differs, possibly owing to a read error. This chain connects TRBV7-2 to TRBJ2-3, with D maybe TRBD1 (6 bases). This CDR3 has 14 residues. Germline CDR1 and CDR2: SGHTA and FQGNSA. The CDR3, as DNA: TGTGCCAGCAGCTTAGCCGCAGGGGACAACTCCTACGAGTTT. Translating it yields CASSLAAGDNSYEF.

Details on this clonotype: Without the conserved terminal phenylalanine or tryptophan, this CDR3 likely stems from a read error. Because the CDR3's place on the DNA is in doubt, the DNA is left out and the CDR3 is given as listed by TCRdb. This chain uses TRBV7-3 with TRBJ1-1. Germline V gene data show CDR1 as SGHTA and CDR2 as FQGTGA. The CDR3 adds up to 13 amino acids, both ends counted. This chain's CDR3 is CASSARWDSEALL.

Regarding this clonotype: The junction and the germline gene differ at one end; a read error may be behind it. This CDR3 is CASSLARDRRRYVQYF. The CDR3 DNA reads TGCGCCAGCAGCTTAGCTCGGGACCGACGCCGCTACGTGCAGTACTTC. The chain couples TRBV10-2 to TRBJ2-7; TRBD1 or TRBD2 may be the D gene (5 bases each). The CDR3 totals 16 residues. Looked up from germline, CDR1 is WSHSY and CDR2 is SAAADI.

The chain carries TRBV6-2 or TRBV6-3 and TRBJ1-2, with 9 bases fitting TRBD1. The germline V gene has CDR1 MNHEY and CDR2 SVGEGT. This CDR3 is built from 14 residues. Trimming cost V 8 bases and J 5 bases; bases outside gene matches: 9. Here the CDR3 reads CASQDRDRVYGYTF. The CDR3 DNA follows: TGTGCCAGCCAAGACCGGGACAGGGTATATGGCTACACCTTC.

A few counts support this clonotype. The rearrangement links TRBV27 to TRBJ1-5; TRBD1 matches at 7 bases. The germline gives CDR1 MNHEY, CDR2 SMNVEV (reference sequence). Trimming took 8 bases from V and 2 from J; bases not matched to a gene: 3. The CDR3 sequence is 13 residues long. CDR3 sequence reads: CASRDRGNQPQHF. The CDR3 nucleotides read TGTGCCAGCCGTGACAGGGGCAATCAGCCCCAGCATTTT.

A word on this clonotype: The junction departs from germline at one end; a sequencing error may be responsible. The chain couples TRBV7-3 to TRBJ2-7; D call uncertain. Germline loops: CDR1 SGHTA, CDR2 FQGTGA. CDR3 length: 14 residues. The CDR3 region is CASSPRSGSHEHYF. The CDR3 bases are TGTGCCAGCAGTCCCCGGTCAGGCTCCCACGAGCACTACTTC.

V usage is TRBV19 and J usage is TRBJ2-3; 10 nucleotides match TRBD1. Germline trimming cut 5 bases from V and 11 bases from J; bases unmatched to any gene: 10. Germline CDR1 and CDR2: LNHDA and SQIVND (reference sequence). The CDR3 has 14 residues. The CDR3 loop is CASSRRDRGNEQYF. CDR3 DNA: TGTGCCAGTAGTCGTCGGGACAGGGGCAATGAGCAGTATTTT.

The chain recombines TRBV5-1 with TRBJ1-2; 9 bases agree with TRBD1. CDR1 and CDR2 from the germline V gene are SGHRS and YFSETQ. With V trimmed by 1 base and J by 5 bases, 15 bases remained unmatched. This CDR3 has 18 amino acids. CDR3 loop: CASSLTSWTGVRVYGYTF. Here the CDR3 DNA reads TGCGCCAGCAGCTTGACAAGTTGGACAGGGGTTCGTGTTTATGGCTACACCTTC.

The V and J genes are TRBV24-1 and TRBJ2-5; TRBD1 matches at 10 bases. The CDR3 is 15 amino acids. J gave up 4 bases and V 4 bases, and 5 bases lay outside the gene matches. The V gene's germline CDR1 is KGHDR and CDR2 SFDVKD. The CDR3: CATSDRGQGRETQYF. The CDR3 nucleotides read TGTGCCACCAGTGACCGGGGACAGGGGCGAGAGACCCAGTACTTC.

This chain joins TRBV7-7 and TRBJ1-6; TRBD1 aligns across 8 bases. The V and J ends lost 8 bases and 7 bases, in that order; junction bases with no gene match: 10. Per germline, CDR1 SSHAT and CDR2 FNYEAQ (reference sequence). The CDR3 runs to 15 residues. The CDR3, as DNA: TGTGCCAGCTCACCTGGGACAGGCGGAAATTCACCCCTCCACTTT. It is translated as CASSPGTGGNSPLHF.

About this clonotype itself: The junction does not match germline at one end; this may be a read error. This chain uses TRBV5-4 with TRBJ2-3; 9 nucleotides line up with TRBD2. From germline, CDR1 is SGHNT and CDR2 YYREEE (reference sequence). The CDR3 sequence is 12 residues long. CDR3 nucleotides: TGTGCCAGCAGCCCCCCGGGACTAGCCAAAAGTTTT. It specifies CASSPPGLAKSF.

The V call is TRBV7-2, the J call TRBJ1-6, with TRBD1 matching 9 bases. V lost 3 bases and J lost 1; bases outside the gene matches: 7. The CDR3 is 18 residues long. CDR1 SGHTA and CDR2 FQGNSA come from the germline V gene. DNA of the CDR3: TGTGCCAGCAGCTTCCGGGAGGGGACAGGGTCCTATAATTCACCCCTCCACTTT. Protein sequence: CASSFREGTGSYNSPLHF.

On this clonotype: Given the absence of the conserved phenylalanine or tryptophan at the CDR3 end, a read error is likely. It is unclear where the CDR3 begins or ends on the DNA, so no DNA is shown, and the CDR3 is as TCRdb lists it. The chain couples TRBV19 to TRBJ1-3. The CDR3 is 16 amino acids in total, end residues counted. CDR1 and CDR2 (germline): LNHDA, SQIVND (reference sequence). The CDR3: CASSFSSPVPRDPVLL.

This rearrangement joins TRBV7-3 to TRBJ2-7; D assignment may be TRBD1 or TRBD2 (5 bases each). This CDR3 has 14 residues. V lost 11 bases, J lost 3 bases, and 20 bases lay in between. Germline assignment: CDR1 SGHTA and CDR2 FQGTGA. CDR3 coding DNA: TGTGCCGCCAACCCCCGGGAAAGGGGCTACGAGCAGTACTTC. Residues: CAANPRERGYEQYF.

The sample holds one count of this clonotype. A much larger clone is a single base away; this may be a read error. The gene calls are TRBV6-1 and TRBJ2-1, with TRBD2 matching 8 bases. Germline CDR1 and CDR2: MNHNS and SASEGT. This CDR3 comprises 15 residues. The CDR3: CAGSPFSGGTNEQFF. In DNA, the CDR3 is TGTGCCGGCAGCCCTTTCAGCGGGGGCACCAATGAGCAGTTCTTC.

This clonotype was counted a few times. A much larger clone differs by one base, so this may be a read error. V is TRBV10-3 and J is TRBJ2-7; D ambiguous. Trimming took 10 bases from V and 1 from J, leaving 26 bases between them. CDR3 length equals 17 residues. The germline gives CDR1 ENHRY, CDR2 SYGVKD. CDR3 DNA: TGTGCCAGCAACAAACGGGCGTCCCTTGCTATATCCTACGAGCAGTACTTC. Translation: CASNKRASLAISYEQYF.

This clonotype has a count of ten or more. The chain combines TRBV19 with TRBJ2-2; D is undetermined. V was trimmed by 4 bases and J by 4 bases, leaving 4 bases between them. This CDR3 has 12 residues. Germline loops: CDR1 LNHDA, CDR2 SQIVND (reference sequence). The CDR3 bases are TGTGCCAGTAGTAGGGTCACCGGGGAGCTGTTTTTT. Its protein is CASSRVTGELFF.

Note on this clonotype: Germline is not matched at one junction end, which may reflect a read error. The genes are TRBV7-9 and TRBJ1-1; no reliable D call. Germline V CDR1 and CDR2: SEHNR, FQNEAQ (reference sequence). The CDR3 is 16 residues long. Here the CDR3 DNA reads TGTGCCAGCAGCTTAGACAGTTATGGAAGAGTCACTAAAGCTTTCTTT. This codes for CASSLDSYGRVTKAFF.

Points on this clonotype: Possible read error: a much larger clone is one base away. Likely a read error: the CDR3 ends without its conserved phenylalanine or tryptophan. The rearrangement links TRBV9 to TRBJ1-3, with a tentative D call TRBD1 (5 bases). The V and J ends lost 0 bases and 2 bases respectively, with 9 bases between them. The CDR3 is 15 amino acids. The V gene's germline CDR1 is SGDLS and CDR2 YYNGEE. CDR3 in amino acids: CASSVVGGTGNTIYL. In nucleotides, the CDR3 is TGTGCCAGCAGCGTAGTTGGGGGAACTGGAAACACCATATATCTT.

This clonotype was counted many times. The chain couples TRBV7-2 to TRBJ1-4; D is perhaps TRBD1 (6 bases). V shed 1 base and J shed 4 bases, with 10 bases lying between them. CDR1 is SGHTA and CDR2 is FQGNSA in the germline V gene. CDR3 size: 15 residues. The CDR3 reads CASSLDRAYNEKLFF. The CDR3 DNA sequence: TGTGCCAGCAGCTTAGACAGGGCTTATAATGAAAAACTGTTTTTT.

This clonotype was observed once. The chain combines TRBV11-2 with TRBJ2-7, with D perhaps matching TRBD2 (5 bases). Germline-derived CDR1 and CDR2 are SGHAT and FQNNGV. CDR3 size: 14 residues. V was shortened by 2 bases and J by 4 bases, with 12 bases between the two germline ends. The CDR3 protein is CASSLRYGIYEQYV. CDR3 DNA sequence: TGTGCCAGCAGCTTAAGATACGGGATTTACGAGCAGTACGTC.

The chain employs TRBV5-1 and TRBJ1-2, with a possible D match to TRBD1 (6 bases). V shed 4 bases and J shed 6 bases, with 25 bases lying between them. Per the germline V gene, CDR1 is SGHRS and CDR2 is YFSETQ. The CDR3 is 17 residues long. CDR3 in DNA: TGCGCCAGCAGCCTACTAGCGGGGGGTGGACAGCGACATGGCTACACCTTC. Its translation: CASSLLAGGGQRHGYTF.

This clonotype was counted between two and nine times. An end of the junction does not agree with germline; a read error may underlie this. The V call is TRBV7-2, the J call TRBJ1-6, with 9 bases lining up with TRBD1. Germline CDR1 reads SGHTA; CDR2 reads FQGNSA. The CDR3 loop spans 13 amino acids. CDR3 region: CATTDGTGTPLHF. CDR3 DNA sequence: TGCGCCACCACGGACGGGACAGGGACACCCCTCCACTTT.

The CDR3 loop reads CASSARPQQETLFF. Here the CDR3 DNA reads TGTGCCAGCAGCGCAAGACCACAACAAGAGACCCTGTTTTTT. This sequence joins TRBV9 and TRBJ1-4; D remains ambiguous. The CDR3 is made up of 14 amino acids. The germline V gene has CDR1 SGDLS and CDR2 YYNGEE. The germline V and J ends were trimmed by 3 bases and 14 bases, with 20 bases remaining between them.